Below are 7 T cell receptor beta chains sequenced from a single sample in a study of tumor-infiltrating lymphocytes in primary liver carcinoma. The authors made TCR beta cDNA from approximately 500 ng total RNA with a constant-region primer. Three nested multiplex PCR rounds, a slightly modified ARM-PCR, produced the libraries for TCR beta. The first two PCR rounds used TRBV1-TRBV30 primers with a Cbeta primer, 9 to 11 cycles each. One entry per CDR3 protein results from TCRdb running MiXCR on the multiplex PCR reads. The table shows more than 70,000 distinct CDR3 sequences, with roughly 71% occurring only once. From unsorted bulk tissue weighing about 20-32 mg, DNA and RNA were co-extracted. Sequencing was carried out using tumor-adjacent normal liver tissue. The source of these receptors is a man aged 40-49 years with primary liver carcinoma and hepatitis B virus infection.

Of note for this clonotype: One end of the junction fails to match germline, which may point to a read error. This rearrangement joins TRBV4-2 to TRBJ2-7; D may be TRBD1 (6 bases). CDR3 length: 14 residues. CDR1 LGHNA and CDR2 YNFKEQ come from the germline V gene. This chain's CDR3 is CASSQDSGAYDQYF. DNA for the CDR3: TGTGCCAGCAGCCAAGACTCAGGGGCCTACGATCAGTACTTC.

A word on this clonotype: A much larger clone lies a single base off, so this may be a read error. The rearrangement links TRBV29-1 to TRBJ2-7; D gene ambiguous. Trimming removed 3 bases at V and 6 bases at J, with 12 bases between. Per germline, CDR1 SQVTM and CDR2 ANQGSEA. The CDR3 is made up of 12 amino acids. Written as DNA, the CDR3 is TGCAGCGTTGAGTCCGCAGATTCCGAGCAGTACTTC. Its translation: CSVESADSEQYF.

On this clonotype itself: A read error may be the cause here, since a much bigger clone is one base away. V is TRBV6-1 and J is TRBJ2-5; a weak D match, TRBD1 (5 bases). V was trimmed by 4 bases and J by 4 bases, leaving 10 bases between them. Germline-derived CDR1 and CDR2 are MNHNS and SASEGT. The CDR3 extends over 13 amino acids. The CDR3 region is CASSVRGPETQYF. The CDR3 DNA reads TGTGCCAGCAGTGTAAGGGGTCCAGAGACCCAGTACTTC.

This clonotype was detected many times. The DNA for the CDR3 is TGTGCCAGCAGCCCGGGGGGACTAGCGGGAGGCAGTGAGCAGTTCTTC. It codes for CASSPGGLAGGSEQFF. The rearrangement joins TRBV5-4 to TRBJ2-1, with 15 nucleotides matching TRBD2. CDR3 length: 16 amino acids. V lost 4 bases and J lost 9; bases outside the gene matches: 8. Germline CDR1 and CDR2: SGHNT and YYREEE (reference sequence). Full variable domain (remainder filled in from reference TRBV5-4 and TRBJ2-1): ETGVTQSPTHLIKTRGQQVTLRCSSQSGHNTVSWYQQALGQGPQFIFQYYREEENGRGNFPPRFSGLQFPNYSSELNVNALELDDSALYLCASSPGGLAGGSEQFFGPGTRLTVL.

The chain carries TRBV4-3 and TRBJ2-3; unclear D gene. Germline lookup yields CDR1 LGHNA and CDR2 YSLEER. The CDR3 extends over 14 amino acids. The CDR3 region has the DNA TGCACCGGCAGCCAAGATTTGGCCCCAGATACGCAGTATTTT. It is translated as CTGSQDLAPDTQYF.

This clonotype was observed a handful of times. A junction end diverges from the germline sequence, so it may reflect a read error. This rearrangement joins TRBV11-1 to TRBJ2-3; a possible D gene is TRBD2 (5 bases). This CDR3 contains 19 residues. Germline lookup yields CDR1 SGHAT and CDR2 FQDESV (reference sequence). This CDR3 is CTSSRTPPDGWASRDTQYF. The CDR3 bases are TGTACCAGCAGTCGCACCCCCCCGGACGGCTGGGCTAGCAGAGATACGCAGTATTTT.

On this clonotype itself: At one boundary the junction diverges from the germline segment, which might be a read error. This chain connects TRBV11-2 to TRBJ2-1; possible D gene TRBD2, 5 bases. The CDR3 consists of 19 residues. Germline CDR1 and CDR2: SGHAT and FQNNGV. As DNA, the CDR3 is TGTGCCAGCAGCTTAGATGGGCGATTCAGCAGGACTCTTTACAATGAGCGGTTCTTC. Protein sequence: CASSLDGRFSRTLYNERFF.